This T cell receptor beta chain derives from a study of T cells in Graves' hyperthyroidism and ophthalmopathy. This clonotype has ten or more counts. RNA transcripts were the template for amplifying TCR beta CDR3 regions. During a first-round RT-PCR of the TCR CDR3, the HTBI primer set was used. TCRdb analysed the multiplex PCR reads with MiXCR anew, one entry per CDR3 protein. The sample holds over 500,000 distinct CDR3 sequences, approximately 17% seen once. Clinical symptoms, serum thyroxine and TRAb, thyroid ultrasound and orbital computed tomography together formed the diagnostic basis. The V and J ends lost 5 bases and 1 base respectively, with 17 bases between them. This CDR3 is 16 amino acids long.

Material: blood. The V call is TRBV12-3 or TRBV12-4, the J call TRBJ2-5; possibly TRBD1 for D (5 bases). This clonotype originated in a woman aged 18-35 years with Graves' ophthalmopathy. The CDR3: CASSLGATFGQETQYF. DNA for the CDR3: TGTGCCAGCAGTCTAGGGGCGACATTCGGCCAAGAGACCCAGTACTTC.